A selection of T cell receptor beta chains follows, all from one sample in a study of shared clonotypes between healthy human individuals. Some clones are missing from TCRdb's copy, which holds only in-frame ones; the method was immunoSEQ multiplex PCR. The data show about a million clones, around 76% seen once. Sample: memory CD4+ T cells sorted from blood. Every receptor here comes from a young man in good health. Both conserved end residues are part of each CDR3. The D gene is left open where the match is weak. For some rows the clone size is stated as once, few or many, or as a class when expanded; others skip it.

>TRBV29-1|12|TRBJ2-5|-|-
CSVEQIQETQYF
TGCAGCGTTGAACAGATCCAAGAGACCCAGTACTTC
>TRBV7-3|12|TRBJ2-3|-|-
CASSLDMDTQYF
TGTGCCAGCAGCTTAGATATGGATACGCAGTATTTT
>TRBV9|16|TRBJ1-2|-|-
CASSAQSGGGSYGYTF
TGTGCCAGCAGCGCCCAGAGTGGGGGGGGCAGCTATGGCTACACCTTC
>TRBV5-1|15|TRBJ1-2|-|-
CASSLDSGGGYGYTF
TGCGCCAGCAGCTTGGATAGCGGAGGCGGCTATGGCTACACCTTC
>TRBV13|15|TRBJ2-7|-|TRBD2
CASRGLAVSSYEQYF
TGTGCCAGCAGAGGGCTAGCGGTGAGCTCCTACGAGCAGTACTTC
>TRBV6-1|13|TRBJ1-1|-|-
CASSPQVHTEAFF
TGTGCCAGCAGCCCTCAAGTTCACACTGAAGCTTTCTTT
>TRBV7-9|16|TRBJ2-3|-|-
CASSQGLSSSTDTQYF
TGTGCCAGCAGCCAGGGACTGTCCTCTAGCACAGATACGCAGTATTTT
>TRBV4-3|15|TRBJ1-6|-|-
CASSQDRSYNSPLHF
TGCGCCAGCAGCCAAGATCGGTCATATAATTCACCCCTCCACTTT
>TRBV2|13|TRBJ2-7|-|-
CASRPGYLYEQYF
TGTGCCAGCAGACCAGGGTACCTCTACGAGCAGTACTTC
>TRBV14|14|TRBJ2-1|-|-
CASSLGGGYNEQFF
TGTGCCAGCAGCCTCGGGGGCGGATACAATGAGCAGTTCTTC
>TRBV9|15|TRBJ2-3|few|-
CASSVGSLAVDTQYF
TGTGCCAGCAGCGTAGGGAGCCTAGCTGTAGATACGCAGTATTTT
>TRBV4-2|13|TRBJ1-6|few|-
CASRATGDSPLHF
TGTGCCAGCAGGGCGACGGGGGATTCACCCCTCCACTTT
>TRBV27|14|TRBJ1-2|-|-
CASSPWIQRGFYTF
TGTGCCAGCAGCCCCTGGATTCAAAGGGGTTTCTACACCTTC
>TRBV9|17|TRBJ1-1|-|TRBD1
CASSVTGGPRMNTEAFF
TGTGCCAGCAGCGTTACAGGGGGCCCGCGTATGAACACTGAAGCTTTCTTT
>TRBV28|13|TRBJ1-1|-|-
CASSLRGGTEAFF
TGTGCCAGCAGTTTAAGGGGGGGAACTGAAGCTTTCTTT
>TRBV6-5|16|TRBJ2-3|-|TRBD2
CASSYSSAGVKDTQYF
TGTGCCAGCAGTTACTCGTCTGCGGGGGTTAAAGATACGCAGTATTTT
>TRBV30|15|TRBJ2-2|-|-
CAWSVGGIAIGELFF
TGTGCCTGGAGTGTAGGAGGGATCGCTATCGGGGAGCTGTTTTTT
>TRBV4-1|15|TRBJ2-2|-|-
CASSPAGLSTGELFF
TGCGCCAGCAGCCCCGCCGGACTGTCCACCGGGGAGCTGTTTTTT
>TRBV25-1|16|TRBJ2-1|-|-
CASSEETRSSYNEQFF
TGTGCCAGCAGTGAAGAAACACGGAGCTCCTACAATGAGCAGTTCTTC
>TRBV28|14|TRBJ1-1|-|TRBD1
CASSLTGGNTEAFF
TGTGCCAGCAGTTTAACAGGGGGTAACACTGAAGCTTTCTTT
>TRBV6-1|14|TRBJ2-5|-|TRBD2
CASRVAGYQETQYF
TGTGCCAGCAGAGTAGCGGGGTACCAAGAGACCCAGTACTTC
>TRBV9|12|TRBJ2-1|once|-
CASSVGWNEQFF
TGTGCCAGCAGCGTAGGATGGAATGAGCAGTTCTTC
>TRBV11-2|15|TRBJ2-5|once|TRBD1
CASSGPEGARETQYF
TGTGCCAGCAGCGGCCCTGAGGGGGCTAGGGAGACCCAGTACTTC
>TRBV6-4|17|TRBJ2-4|few|TRBD2
CAISGLAGKLAKNIQYF
TGTGCCATCTCGGGACTAGCGGGGAAATTAGCCAAAAACATTCAGTACTTC
>TRBV19|14|TRBJ2-7|few|TRBD1
CASSSRTGAWEQYF
TGTGCCAGTAGCTCGAGAACAGGGGCCTGGGAGCAGTACTTC
>TRBV30|11|TRBJ1-2|-|-
CAGRGDYGYTF
TGTGCCGGACGGGGGGACTATGGCTACACCTTC
>TRBV27|15|TRBJ2-3|-|-
CASSLRGARTDTQYF
TGTGCCAGCAGTTTACGGGGGGCCAGGACAGATACGCAGTATTTT
>TRBV2|14|TRBJ1-6|-|-
CASSVQRDGSPLHF
TGTGCCAGCAGTGTGCAGCGGGATGGATCACCCCTCCACTTT
>TRBV6-5|14|TRBJ1-3|-|-
CASSRGKGVNTIYF
TGTGCCAGCAGCCGAGGAAAGGGAGTAAACACCATATATTTT
>TRBV11-3|15|TRBJ2-7|-|TRBD2
CASSLTGLAGVEQYF
TGTGCCAGCAGCCTGACAGGGCTAGCGGGGGTCGAGCAGTACTTC
>TRBV27|14|TRBJ2-7|-|TRBD1
CASRRDRGAYEQYF
TGTGCCAGCAGGCGGGACAGGGGAGCCTACGAGCAGTACTTC
>TRBV11-2|13|TRBJ2-6|-|TRBD1
CASTLGQGGVLTF
TGTGCCAGCACCCTCGGACAGGGCGGAGTCCTGACTTTC
>TRBV27|17|TRBJ2-2|-|-
CASRELVGGTNTGELFF
TGTGCCAGCAGAGAGCTTGTCGGGGGAACGAACACCGGGGAGCTGTTTTTT
>TRBV7-9|17|TRBJ2-3|-|TRBD2
CASSSGLAGKSTDTQYF
TGTGCCAGCAGCTCCGGACTAGCGGGGAAATCCACAGATACGCAGTATTTT
>TRBV7-2|11|TRBJ2-7|-|-
CASTLRDEQYF
TGTGCCAGCACCCTGCGGGACGAGCAGTACTTC
>TRBV9|13|TRBJ2-3|-|-
CASSVEPGRTQYF
TGTGCCAGCAGCGTAGAGCCAGGACGCACGCAGTATTTT
>TRBV5-4|15|TRBJ2-3|once|TRBD1
CASYDRATSTDTQYF
TGTGCCAGCTACGACAGGGCGACTAGCACAGATACGCAGTATTTT
>TRBV6-5|14|TRBJ1-2|-|-
CASSSPTGLGGDTF
TGTGCCAGCAGTTCCCCTACAGGGTTGGGAGGGGACACCTTC
>TRBV5-1|18|TRBJ2-3|once|-
CASSSLIGGGGPSDTQYF
TGCGCCAGCAGCTCACTAATAGGCGGGGGCGGGCCTTCCGATACGCAGTATTTT
>TRBV5-4|15|TRBJ2-2|-|TRBD1
CASRAGTGNTGELFF
TGTGCCAGCAGGGCCGGGACAGGGAACACCGGGGAGCTGTTTTTT
>TRBV30|13|TRBJ1-1|-|-
CACTGTTDTEAFF
TGTGCCTGTACGGGCACGACGGACACTGAAGCTTTCTTT
>TRBV6-6|15|TRBJ2-5|few|TRBD2
CASSSKLAGWETQYF
TGTGCCAGCAGTTCTAAACTAGCGGGGTGGGAGACCCAGTACTTC
>TRBV28|13|TRBJ1-2|once|TRBD1
CASIDRVGYGYTF
TGTGCCAGCATCGACAGGGTCGGGTATGGCTACACCTTC
>TRBV4-3|13|TRBJ2-1|-|-
CASSQEHRGEQFF
TGCGCCAGCAGCCAAGAACATCGGGGTGAGCAGTTCTTC
>TRBV10-2|17|TRBJ1-5|-|-
CASRFFGGRISGQPQHF
TGCGCCAGCAGGTTTTTTGGGGGGCGGATCAGTGGTCAGCCCCAGCATTTT
>TRBV10-2|11|TRBJ2-7|-|TRBD1
CASSTDREFYF
TGCGCCAGCAGTACGGACAGGGAGTTTTACTTC
>TRBV5-4|17|TRBJ2-3|few|TRBD2
CASSLGLAGGSIDTQYF
TGTGCCAGCAGCCTGGGACTAGCGGGGGGTTCGATTGATACGCAGTATTTT
>TRBV6-6|16|TRBJ2-5|once|-
CASRSDSIIERETQYF
TGTGCCAGCAGATCGGACAGCATCATAGAAAGGGAGACCCAGTACTTC
>TRBV11-3|13|TRBJ1-2|-|TRBD1
CASSSDRGGGYTF
TGTGCCAGCAGCTCGGACAGGGGCGGTGGCTACACCTTC
>TRBV11-2|15|TRBJ2-1|-|TRBD2
CASSPGLAGANEQFF
TGTGCCAGCAGCCCGGGACTAGCGGGAGCCAATGAGCAGTTCTTC
>TRBV6-4|14|TRBJ2-3|-|TRBD1
CASSNTGGTDTQYF
TGTGCCAGCAGCAATACAGGGGGCACAGATACGCAGTATTTT
>TRBV18|16|TRBJ2-4|-|TRBD2
CASSRNLAGGKNIQYF
TGTGCCAGCTCACGAAATCTAGCGGGAGGCAAAAACATTCAGTACTTC
>TRBV4-1|16|TRBJ2-7|-|-
CASSPVGAALSYEQYF
TGCGCCAGCAGCCCAGTCGGGGCAGCCCTCTCCTACGAGCAGTACTTC
>TRBV10-3|15|TRBJ2-5|-|-
CAISEGGGLQETQYF
TGTGCCATCAGTGAGGGGGGCGGGTTACAAGAGACCCAGTACTTC
>TRBV6-6|14|TRBJ2-7|-|-
CASIGQAGSYEQYF
TGTGCCAGCATAGGACAGGCGGGGTCCTACGAGCAGTACTTC